This T cell receptor beta chain was profiled in a study of low-dose radiotherapy and immunotherapy resistance in tumors. At the level of the study: Cohort 2's total reached 13 Gy over 26 weeks, at 1 Gy per fraction every two weeks. On an every-two-weeks schedule, patients received intravenous nivolumab 240 mg, along with ipilimumab 1 mg/kg every six weeks.

With TRAV- and TRBV-specific primers, first-strand cDNA was made, covering the alpha and beta chains. TCRs were put through approximately 20 PCR cycles of amplification with Phusion. A constant-region primer and the V-primer adapter served as the primer pair. Via MiXCR, TCRdb re-called the reads, giving one row per CDR3 protein. There are about 91,000 distinct CDR3 sequences in the sample; 20% to 25% occur only once, and roughly 13% lies in the top ten. Regarding time point: after trial treatment. The treatment here: LDRT plus nivolumab, ipilimumab, low-dose cyclophosphamide and aspirin (RACIN trial). Advanced solid tumors lacking tumor-infiltrating lymphocytes characterized eligible patients. This clonotype appeared a few times. V was clipped by 5 bases and J by 4 bases; unmatched bases: 2. Germline CDR1 reads SEHNR; CDR2 reads FQNEAQ (reference sequence). This CDR3 region has 13 residues.

The clonotype comes from a female donor with ovarian cancer. This specimen consisted of PBMCs, obtained after low-dose radiotherapy plus immunotherapy. The V and J genes are TRBV7-9 and TRBJ2-1, with 7 bases fitting TRBD2. The DNA of the CDR3 is TGTGCCAGCAGCGCCGGGGGGTACAATGAGCAGTTCTTC. Its protein product is CASSAGGYNEQFF.